The clone carrying this TCR beta chain was seen once. Its target is unknown. This sample is drawn from a study of PD-1 blockade in classical Hodgkin lymphoma. Overall study results and limits: When set against healthy donors, newly diagnosed patients were reported to show lower baseline TCR diversity. Nothing has yet pinned down what causes the repertoire differences, possibly disease activity or prior therapy.

The time point denotes: newly diagnosed, previously untreated cHL patient sample. Purified CD4+ T cells were obtained from thawed PBMCs through magnetic negative selection. Comparators were PBMCs taken from newly diagnosed, untreated classical Hodgkin lymphoma. Generated by immunoSEQ multiplex PCR, the TCRdb table keeps only in-frame clones and is missing some. The sample consists of approximately 23,000 clones, 90% of them appearing once. The receptor was derived from a human donor with classical Hodgkin lymphoma. Sequences were obtained from CD4+ T cells from blood.

CDR3 loop: CASSPSGGTSGTQYF. For the CDR3, the DNA is TGTGCCAGCAGCCCTAGCGGGGGGACTTCAGGGACCCAGTACTTC. This sequence joins TRBV4-2 and TRBJ2-5, with 11 bases aligning to TRBD2. The CDR3 sequence is 15 residues long. J gave up 7 bases and V 4 bases, and 8 bases lay outside the gene matches. Germline loops: CDR1 LGHNA, CDR2 YNFKEQ.